What follows is one T cell receptor beta chain and its context. Its antigen is still unknown. A single heparinised blood sample, averaging roughly 110 mL, was obtained per donor. Populations isolated by sorting all had purity greater than 95%. Germline values: CDR1 SGHDT, CDR2 YYEEEE. CDR3 size: 17 residues. The germline V and J ends were trimmed by 3 bases and 4 bases, with 17 bases remaining between them. This sample was included in a study of beta chain features in type 1 diabetes. Whole-study results and caveats: TCRB CDR3s were moderately but significantly shorter in Type 1 diabetes patients in all four CD4+ subsets.

TCRB transcripts that were expressed got sequenced, as all of the isolated RNA had been reverse transcribed. TCRdb's table, derived via immunoSEQ multiplex PCR, lists solely in-frame clones and lacks some. In the table there are over 650,000 clones, 11% to 15% of which are singletons. Material: naive CD4+ T cells from blood. This receptor was taken from a man between 18 and 29 years old with type 1 diabetes. The J gene is TRBJ2-6, the V gene TRBV5-6, with a weak D call TRBD1 (6 bases). The CDR3 DNA sequence: TGTGCCAGCAGCTCCCCAGGGGAGCCGGAGGGGGCCAACGTCCTGACTTTC. Residues: CASSSPGEPEGANVLTF.